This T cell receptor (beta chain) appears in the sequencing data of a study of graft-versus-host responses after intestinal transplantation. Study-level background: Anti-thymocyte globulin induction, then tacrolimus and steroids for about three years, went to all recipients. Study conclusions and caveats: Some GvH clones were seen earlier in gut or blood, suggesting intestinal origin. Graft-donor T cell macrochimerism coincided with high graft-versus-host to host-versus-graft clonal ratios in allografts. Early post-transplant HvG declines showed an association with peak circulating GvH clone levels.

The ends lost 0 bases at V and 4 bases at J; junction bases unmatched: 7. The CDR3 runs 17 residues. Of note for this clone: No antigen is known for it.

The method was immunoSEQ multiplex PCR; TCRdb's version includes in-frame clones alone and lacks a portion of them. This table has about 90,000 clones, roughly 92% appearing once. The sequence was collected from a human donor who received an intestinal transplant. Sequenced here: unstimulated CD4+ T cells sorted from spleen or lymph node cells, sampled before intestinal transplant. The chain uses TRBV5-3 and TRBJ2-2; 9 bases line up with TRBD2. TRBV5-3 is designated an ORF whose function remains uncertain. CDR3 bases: TGTGCCAGAAGCTTGGGAACTAGCGGGTCTGCCACCGGGGAGCTGTTTTTT. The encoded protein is CARSLGTSGSATGELFF.